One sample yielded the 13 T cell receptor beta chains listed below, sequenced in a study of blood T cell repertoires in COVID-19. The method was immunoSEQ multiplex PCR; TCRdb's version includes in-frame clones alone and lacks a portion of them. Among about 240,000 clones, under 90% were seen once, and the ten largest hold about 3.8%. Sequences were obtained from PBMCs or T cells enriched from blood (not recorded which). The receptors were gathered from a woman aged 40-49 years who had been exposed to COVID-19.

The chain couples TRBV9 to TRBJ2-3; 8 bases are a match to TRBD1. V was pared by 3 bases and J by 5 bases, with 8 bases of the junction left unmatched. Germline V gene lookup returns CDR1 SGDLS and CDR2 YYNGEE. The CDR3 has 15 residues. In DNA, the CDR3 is TGTGCCAGCAGCGACCAGGACAGGGTTGGAGATACGCAGTATTTT. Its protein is CASSDQDRVGDTQYF.

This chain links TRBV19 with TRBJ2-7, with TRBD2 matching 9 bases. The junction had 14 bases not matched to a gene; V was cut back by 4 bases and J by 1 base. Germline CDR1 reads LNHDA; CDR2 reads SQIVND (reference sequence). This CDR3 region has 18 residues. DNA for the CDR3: TGTGCCAGTAGTACCCCGGGGTCTAGCGGGGAAAGGTCCTACGAGCAGTACTTC. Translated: CASSTPGSSGERSYEQYF.

CDR3 nucleotides: TGTGCCAGCAGCTTAGATGGGACTAGCGGGGACTATACGCAGTATTTT. Amino acid sequence: CASSLDGTSGDYTQYF. V gene TRBV5-5 combines with J gene TRBJ2-3, with 13 nucleotides matching TRBD2. The CDR3 runs to 16 residues. Germline V gives CDR1 SGHKS, CDR2 YYEKEE (reference sequence). The ends lost 2 bases at V and 7 bases at J; junction bases unmatched: 7.

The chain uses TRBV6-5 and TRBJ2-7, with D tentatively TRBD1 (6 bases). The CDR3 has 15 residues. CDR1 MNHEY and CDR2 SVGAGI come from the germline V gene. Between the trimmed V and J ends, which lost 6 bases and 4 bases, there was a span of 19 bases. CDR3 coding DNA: TGTGCCAGCAGCCCGACAGGTGTTGTTGTTTACGAGCAGTACTTC. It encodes CASSPTGVVVYEQYF.

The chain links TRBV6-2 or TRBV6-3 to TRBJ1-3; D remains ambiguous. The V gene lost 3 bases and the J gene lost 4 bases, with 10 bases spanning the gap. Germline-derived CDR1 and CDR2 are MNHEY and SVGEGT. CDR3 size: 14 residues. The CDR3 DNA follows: TGTGCCAGCAGTTATTCAGGTCGGGGAAACACCATATATTTT. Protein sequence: CASSYSGRGNTIYF.

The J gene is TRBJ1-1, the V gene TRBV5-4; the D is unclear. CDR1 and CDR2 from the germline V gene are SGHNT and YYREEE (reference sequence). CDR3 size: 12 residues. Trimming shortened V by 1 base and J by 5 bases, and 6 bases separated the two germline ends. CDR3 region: CASSLPGTEAFF. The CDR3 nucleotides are TGTGCCAGCAGCTTGCCAGGTACTGAAGCTTTCTTT.

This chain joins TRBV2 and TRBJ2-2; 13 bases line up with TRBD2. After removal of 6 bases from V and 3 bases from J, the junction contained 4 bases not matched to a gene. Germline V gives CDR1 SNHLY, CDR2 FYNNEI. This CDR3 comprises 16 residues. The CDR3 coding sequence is TGTGCCAGCAGCCAACTAGCGGGGGGGGACACCGGGGAGCTGTTTTTT. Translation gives CASSQLAGGDTGELFF.

In DNA, the CDR3 is TGTGCCAGCAGCCTAGTACCCGGGGAGCTGTTTTTT. Amino acids: CASSLVPGELFF. The genes are TRBV7-3 and TRBJ2-2; D uncertain. Per germline, CDR1 SGHTA and CDR2 FQGTGA. The ends were cut back, 5 bases at V and 6 bases at J, with 7 bases in the middle. The CDR3 is made up of 12 amino acids.

The DNA for the CDR3 is TGTGCCAGCAGCTTAGCGGGTGTGGTTGGTGACACTGAAGCTTTCTTT. This translates into CASSLAGVVGDTEAFF. The chain is built from TRBV7-3 and TRBJ1-1; D not certain. Germline V gene data show CDR1 as SGHTA and CDR2 as FQGTGA. V lost 2 bases, J lost 3 bases, and 16 bases lay in between. This CDR3 contains 16 residues.

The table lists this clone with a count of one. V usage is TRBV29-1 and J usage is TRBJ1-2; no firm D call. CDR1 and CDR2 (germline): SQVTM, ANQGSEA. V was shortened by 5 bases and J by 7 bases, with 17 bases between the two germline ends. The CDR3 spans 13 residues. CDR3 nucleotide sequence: TGCAGCGTTCTAAGTCTGGGAGGGTTTGGCTACACCTTC. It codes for CSVLSLGGFGYTF. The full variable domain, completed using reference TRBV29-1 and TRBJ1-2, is SAVISQKPSRDICQRGTSLTIQCQVDSQVTMMFWYRQQPGQSLTLIATANQGSEATYESGFVIDKFPISRPNLTFSTLTVSNMSPEDSSIYLCSVLSLGGFGYTFGSGTRLTVV.

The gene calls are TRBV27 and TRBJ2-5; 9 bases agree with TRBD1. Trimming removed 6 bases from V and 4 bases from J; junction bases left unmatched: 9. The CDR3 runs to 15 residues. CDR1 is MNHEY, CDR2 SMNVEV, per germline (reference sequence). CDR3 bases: TGTGCCAGCAGACCTACGGACAGGGGCCGAGAGACCCAGTACTTC. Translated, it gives CASRPTDRGRETQYF.

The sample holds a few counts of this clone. The CDR3 DNA follows: TGTGCCAGCAGCTTGGGACTAGCACCTGGGGCCAACGTCCTGACTTTC. Its protein product is CASSLGLAPGANVLTF. The chain carries TRBV7-8 and TRBJ2-6; the match to TRBD2 covers 9 bases. Germline V gives CDR1 SGHVS, CDR2 FQNEAQ. J lost 2 bases, V lost 3 bases, and 2 bases had no gene match. The CDR3 totals 16 residues.

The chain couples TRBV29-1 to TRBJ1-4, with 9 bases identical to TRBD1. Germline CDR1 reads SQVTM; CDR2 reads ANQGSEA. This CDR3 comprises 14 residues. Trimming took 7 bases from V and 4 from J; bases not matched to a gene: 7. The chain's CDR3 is CSAAQGAGNEKLFF. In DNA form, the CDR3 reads TGCAGCGCTGCACAGGGGGCGGGTAATGAAAAACTGTTTTTT.